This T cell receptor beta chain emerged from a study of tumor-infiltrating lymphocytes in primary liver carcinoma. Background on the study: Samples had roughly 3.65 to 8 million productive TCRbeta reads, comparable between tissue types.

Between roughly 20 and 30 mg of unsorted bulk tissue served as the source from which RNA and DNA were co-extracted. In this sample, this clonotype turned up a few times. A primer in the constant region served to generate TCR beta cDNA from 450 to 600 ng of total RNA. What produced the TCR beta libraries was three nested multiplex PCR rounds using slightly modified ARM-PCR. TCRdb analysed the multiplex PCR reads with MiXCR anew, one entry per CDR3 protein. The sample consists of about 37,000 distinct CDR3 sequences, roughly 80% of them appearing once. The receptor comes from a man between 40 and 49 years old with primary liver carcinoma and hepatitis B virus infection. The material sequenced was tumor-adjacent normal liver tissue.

CDR3 loop: CASTPGGHYYHQPQHF. CDR3 nucleotide sequence: TGTGCCAGTACCCCGGGGGGCCATTACTACCATCAGCCCCAGCATTTT. The V and J genes are TRBV19 and TRBJ1-5, with TRBD1 as a possible D gene (6 bases). Germline loops: CDR1 LNHDA, CDR2 SQIVND (reference sequence). The CDR3 has 16 amino acids. The V and J ends lost 7 bases and 5 bases respectively, with 21 bases between them.